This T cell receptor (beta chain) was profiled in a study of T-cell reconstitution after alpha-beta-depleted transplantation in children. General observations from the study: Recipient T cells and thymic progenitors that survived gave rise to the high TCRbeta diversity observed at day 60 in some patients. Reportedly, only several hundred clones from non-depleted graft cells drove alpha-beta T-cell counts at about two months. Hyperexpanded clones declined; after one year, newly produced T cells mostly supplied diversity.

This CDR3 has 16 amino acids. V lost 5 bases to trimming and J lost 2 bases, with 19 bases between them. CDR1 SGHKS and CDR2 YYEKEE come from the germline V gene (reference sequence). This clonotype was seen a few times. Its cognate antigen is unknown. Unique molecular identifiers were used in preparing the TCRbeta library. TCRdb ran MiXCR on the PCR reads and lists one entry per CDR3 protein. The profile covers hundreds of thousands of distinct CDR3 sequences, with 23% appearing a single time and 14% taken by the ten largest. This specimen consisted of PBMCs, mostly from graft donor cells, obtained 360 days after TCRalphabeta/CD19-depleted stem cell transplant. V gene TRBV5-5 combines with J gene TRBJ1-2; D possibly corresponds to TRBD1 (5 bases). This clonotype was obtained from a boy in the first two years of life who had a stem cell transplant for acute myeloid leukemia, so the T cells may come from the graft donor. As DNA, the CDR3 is TGTGCCAGCAGGATCGCCGCGGGACCCATAAACTATGGCTACACCTTC. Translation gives CASRIAAGPINYGYTF.